The 23 T cell receptor beta chains given below trace back to one sample, sequenced in a study of neurological immune-mediated disorders. MiXCR was run by TCRdb on the 5' RACE reads, yielding one entry per CDR3 protein. Here the sample spans approximately 50,000 distinct CDR3 sequences, 10% being singletons. Sequencing was performed on PBMCs. The receptors were sampled from a man aged 65 to 79 with HTLV-1-associated myelopathy (HAM/TSP).

This clonotype has at least ten counts. The gene calls are TRBV6-5 and TRBJ2-3; D gene ambiguous. V gave up 2 bases and J gave up 5 bases, with 11 bases separating them. The germline V gene encodes CDR1 MNHEY and CDR2 SVGAGI. The CDR3 spans 14 residues. Written as DNA, the CDR3 is TGTGCCAGCAGTTACCAAGGGAAAGGAGATACGCAGTATTTT. Protein product: CASSYQGKGDTQYF.

This clonotype was counted between two and nine times. The J gene is TRBJ1-1, the V gene TRBV7-2; D ambiguous. The CDR3 totals 15 residues. The V and J ends lost 0 bases and 2 bases respectively, with 10 bases between them. CDR1 and CDR2 from the germline V gene are SGHTA and FQGNSA. The CDR3 coding sequence is TGTGCCAGCAGCTTAGCGCGTATTATCAACACTGAAGCTTTCTTT. Its translation is CASSLARIINTEAFF.

A remark on this clonotype: A read error may explain this, as a much larger clone is one base away. The chain joins TRBV28 to TRBJ2-7, with D uncertain. The CDR3 is 13 amino acids. Per the germline V gene, CDR1 is MDHEN and CDR2 is SYDVKM. V was trimmed by 3 bases and J by 6 bases, leaving 12 bases between them. This CDR3 reads CASSFRYTSEQYF. CDR3 nucleotide sequence: TGTGCCAGCAGTTTCCGATACACTTCCGAGCAGTACTTC.

There are many counts of this clonotype. This CDR3 reads CASSLGVGQGLDEQFF. DNA of the CDR3: TGTGCCAGCAGCTTAGGAGTCGGTCAGGGGCTGGATGAGCAGTTCTTC. The V and J genes are TRBV7-9 and TRBJ2-1, with D perhaps TRBD1 (6 bases). The CDR3 covers 16 residues. Germline V lookup: CDR1 SEHNR, CDR2 FQNEAQ (reference sequence). Trimming removed 1 base from V and 8 bases from J, with 18 bases in between.

This clonotype was counted at least ten times. The chain recombines TRBV9 with TRBJ2-2, with a weak D call TRBD2 (6 bases). CDR1 and CDR2 from the germline V gene are SGDLS and YYNGEE. V gave up 0 bases and J gave up 0 bases, with 9 bases separating them. CDR3 length: 16 residues. CDR3: CASSVAGTPNTGELFF. The CDR3 nucleotides read TGTGCCAGCAGCGTAGCCGGGACTCCGAACACCGGGGAGCTGTTTTTT. Full variable domain (outside the CDR3, taken from reference TRBV9 and TRBJ2-2): DSGVTQTPKHLITATGQRVTLRCSPRSGDLSVYWYQQSLDQGLQFLIQYYNGEERAKGNILERFSAQQFPDLHSELNLSSLELGDSALYFCASSVAGTPNTGELFFGEGSRLTVL.

This clonotype was seen many times. This chain joins TRBV7-2 and TRBJ1-5; D gene uncertain. V gave up 5 bases and J gave up 7 bases, with 12 bases separating them. Germline V gene sequence: CDR1 SGHTA, CDR2 FQGNSA. CDR3 size: 13 residues. The CDR3 reads CASSAGVFQPQHF. The CDR3 nucleotides are TGTGCCAGCAGCGCCGGTGTTTTCCAGCCCCAGCATTTT. Supplemented by reference TRBV7-2 and TRBJ1-5, the full variable domain reads GAGVSQSPSNKVTEKGKDVELRCDPISGHTALYWYRQSLGQGLEFLIYFQGNSAPDKSGLPSDRFSAERTGGSVSTLTIQRTQQEDSAVYLCASSAGVFQPQHFGDGTRLSIL.

The table lists this clonotype with many counts. The chain's CDR3 is CSAPRRVGFTDTQYF. The CDR3 DNA reads TGCAGTGCCCCCCGGAGGGTTGGGTTCACAGATACGCAGTATTTT. This rearrangement joins TRBV20-1 to TRBJ2-3; possible D gene TRBD2, 6 bases. The CDR3 sequence is 15 residues long. V was pared by 6 bases and J by 2 bases, with 18 bases between. Germline V CDR1 and CDR2: DFQATT, SNEGSKA (reference sequence).

This clonotype was detected ten times or more. The chain combines TRBV20-1 with TRBJ2-1; possibly TRBD2 for D (5 bases). CDR1 and CDR2 from the germline V gene are DFQATT and SNEGSKA (reference sequence). This CDR3 spans 14 amino acids. The V end lost 5 bases, the J end lost 2 bases, and 13 bases lay between the germline ends. CDR3 sequence reads: CSAERETTYNEQFF. The CDR3 DNA reads TGCAGTGCTGAGAGGGAGACCACCTACAATGAGCAGTTCTTC.

This clonotype was detected many times. The chain is built from TRBV6-5 and TRBJ2-3; TRBD2 aligns across 8 bases. CDR1 MNHEY and CDR2 SVGAGI come from the germline V gene. The CDR3 has 15 residues. J lost 0 bases, V lost 5 bases, and 4 bases had no gene match. The CDR3 DNA is TGTGCCAGCAGTCCCTTAGCGGGAAGCACAGATACGCAGTATTTT. It encodes CASSPLAGSTDTQYF.

This clonotype was seen ten or more times. The rearrangement uses TRBV7-2 and TRBJ1-2; the D gene is possibly TRBD1 (6 bases). This CDR3 region has 15 residues. V lost 0 bases and J 8 bases, leaving 16 bases between the germline ends. CDR1 and CDR2 from the germline V gene are SGHTA and FQGNSA. The CDR3 region is CASSLALGQGPGYTF. As DNA, the CDR3 is TGTGCCAGCAGCTTAGCGCTAGGGCAGGGGCCAGGCTACACCTTC.

This clonotype was observed at least ten times. V and J are TRBV25-1 and TRBJ2-7; D might be TRBD1 (6 bases). V lost 3 bases, J lost 7 bases, and 25 bases lay in between. Germline CDR1 and CDR2: MGHDK and SYGVNS. The CDR3 sequence is 17 residues long. The CDR3 DNA reads TGTGCCAGCAGTGACCCCCCAGGGCTGCCTTCAAGGGGGGAGCAGTACTTC. This translates into CASSDPPGLPSRGEQYF.

This clonotype turned up a few times. The rearrangement uses TRBV11-2 and TRBJ1-1; no clear D. V gave up 8 bases and J gave up 2 bases, with 21 bases separating them. The CDR3 extends over 16 amino acids. Germline assignment: CDR1 SGHAT and CDR2 FQNNGV. The CDR3: CASRNEMGAGNTEAFF. The CDR3 bases are TGTGCCAGCCGAAATGAAATGGGTGCAGGCAACACTGAAGCTTTCTTT.

This clonotype showed up many times. In nucleotides, the CDR3 is TGTGCCACCCGGACAGGGGGGAATGAAAAACTGTTTTTT. Translated: CATRTGGNEKLFF. The chain recombines TRBV10-3 with TRBJ1-4; 10 nucleotides agree with TRBD1. V shed 10 bases and J 5 bases; nucleotides not matched to a gene: 4. The CDR3 has 13 residues. Germline CDR1 and CDR2: ENHRY and SYGVKD.

This clonotype has a count of ten or more. The gene calls are TRBV20-1 and TRBJ2-1; D ambiguous. Germline values: CDR1 DFQATT, CDR2 SNEGSKA (reference sequence). V lost 1 base and J lost 8, with 9 bases in between. The CDR3 runs to 12 residues. The CDR3, as DNA: TGCAGTGCTAGAGTCGCGAACCATGAGCAGTTCTTC. Protein sequence: CSARVANHEQFF.

This clonotype was seen at least ten times. The chain employs TRBV6-2 or TRBV6-3 and TRBJ2-7, with D perhaps TRBD2 (5 bases). The CDR3 is made up of 13 amino acids. CDR1 is MNHEY and CDR2 is SVGEGT in the germline V gene. V lost 5 bases and J lost 6, with 14 bases in between. The CDR3 reads CASSASRSGEQYF. Written as DNA, the CDR3 is TGTGCCAGCAGTGCCTCACGCAGCGGCGAGCAGTACTTC.

This clonotype appeared many times. The V and J genes are TRBV5-1 and TRBJ2-7; D is unclear. The CDR3 sequence is 15 residues long. The germline gives CDR1 SGHRS, CDR2 YFSETQ. The V end was cut by 4 bases, the J end by 0 bases, with 14 bases between. The CDR3 spells CASSPAAVGSYEQYF. Written as DNA, the CDR3 is TGCGCCAGCAGCCCGGCGGCGGTCGGCTCCTACGAGCAGTACTTC.

Many counts were recorded for this clonotype. This chain connects TRBV15 to TRBJ1-5; D is undetermined. V was cut by 0 bases and J by 4 bases, with 10 bases left in between. Germline-derived CDR1 and CDR2 are LNHNV and YYDKDF (reference sequence). This CDR3 is built from 15 residues. CDR3 loop: CATSRERATNQPQHF. CDR3 nucleotide sequence: TGTGCCACCAGCAGAGAAAGGGCAACAAATCAGCCCCAGCATTTT. Filled out from reference TRBV15 and TRBJ1-5, the complete variable domain reads DAMVIQNPRYQVTQFGKPVTLSCSQTLNHNVMYWYQQKSSQAPKLLFHYYDKDFNNEADTPDNFQSRRPNTSFCFLDIRSPGLGDTAMYLCATSRERATNQPQHFGDGTRLSIL.

This clonotype was seen repeatedly, ten times or more. The chain combines TRBV27 with TRBJ2-1; the match to TRBD1 covers 9 bases. The CDR3 is 14 residues long. J lost 3 bases, V lost 5 bases, and 2 bases had no gene match. Per the germline V gene, CDR1 is MNHEY and CDR2 is SMNVEV (reference sequence). CDR3 residues: CASSRQGGYNEQFF. CDR3 bases: TGTGCCAGCAGTCGACAGGGGGGCTACAATGAGCAGTTCTTC.

The rearrangement joins TRBV7-8 to TRBJ2-2, with D possibly matching TRBD2 (6 bases). Deletions cut 1 base from V and 6 bases from J, with 21 bases between. This CDR3 contains 18 residues. In germline, CDR1 is SGHVS, CDR2 FQNEAQ. DNA for the CDR3: TGTGCCAGCAGCTTAGTGGGGCTTAGCGGAACGTGGGCCGGGGAGCTGTTTTTT. Translation gives CASSLVGLSGTWAGELFF.

In its sample, this clonotype was seen a few times. The DNA for the CDR3 is TGTGCCAGCACAATTGGCTATGGCTACACCTTC. It yields the protein CASTIGYGYTF. The chain recombines TRBV28 with TRBJ1-2; D gene ambiguous. Germline assignment: CDR1 MDHEN and CDR2 SYDVKM. The ends were cut back, 7 bases at V and 4 bases at J, with 7 bases in the middle. The CDR3 spans 11 residues.

This clonotype has ten or more counts. The V gene is TRBV12-3 or TRBV12-4, the J gene TRBJ1-4; unclear D gene. The ends were cut back, 2 bases at V and 0 bases at J, with 10 bases in the middle. This CDR3 is 16 amino acids long. The DNA of the CDR3 is TGTGCCAGCAGTTTAAGGCGGGGTGCAACTAATGAAAAACTGTTTTTT. Translated: CASSLRRGATNEKLFF.

In this sample, this clonotype turned up many times. The V gene is TRBV12-3 or TRBV12-4, the J gene TRBJ1-4; possibly TRBD1 for D (5 bases). This CDR3 contains 11 residues. V lost 6 bases, J lost 15 bases, and 14 bases lay in between. CDR3 residues: CASSPGGGMFF. As DNA, the CDR3 is TGTGCCAGCAGCCCTGGGGGTGGGATGTTTTTT.

The table lists this clonotype with many counts. The chain is built from TRBV20-1 and TRBJ2-1, with 10 bases matching TRBD2. J lost 8 bases, V lost 5 bases, and 12 bases had no gene match. Looked up from germline, CDR1 is DFQATT and CDR2 is SNEGSKA (reference sequence). The CDR3 length is 15 residues. CDR3 sequence reads: CSAVSPSGSGDEQFF. CDR3 nucleotides: TGCAGTGCTGTCTCCCCTAGCGGGAGTGGGGATGAGCAGTTCTTC.